This T cell receptor (beta chain) was observed in a study of PD-1 blockade in classical Hodgkin lymphoma. Profiled with immunoSEQ multiplex PCR; TCRdb holds only in-frame clones, not every one. The sample lists 6,000 to 7,500 clones; nearly 55% were seen once. Each of the patients experienced relapse following autologous stem cell transplantation, and their brentuximab vedotin exposure differed. Applied to thawed PBMCs, magnetic negative selection was the method used to isolate CD8+ T cells. This specimen consisted of CD8+ T cells from blood, obtained at baseline. This TCR came from a human donor with classical Hodgkin lymphoma.

CDR3 residues: CASSSLRDRANQPQHF. The CDR3 DNA follows: TGTGCCAGCAGCTCCCTCCGGGACAGGGCGAATCAGCCCCAGCATTTT. The chain links TRBV28 to TRBJ1-5, with 9 bases that match TRBD1. V dropped 6 bases and J dropped 4; count of bases not matched to a gene: 10. The germline gives CDR1 MDHEN, CDR2 SYDVKM. This CDR3 comprises 16 residues.